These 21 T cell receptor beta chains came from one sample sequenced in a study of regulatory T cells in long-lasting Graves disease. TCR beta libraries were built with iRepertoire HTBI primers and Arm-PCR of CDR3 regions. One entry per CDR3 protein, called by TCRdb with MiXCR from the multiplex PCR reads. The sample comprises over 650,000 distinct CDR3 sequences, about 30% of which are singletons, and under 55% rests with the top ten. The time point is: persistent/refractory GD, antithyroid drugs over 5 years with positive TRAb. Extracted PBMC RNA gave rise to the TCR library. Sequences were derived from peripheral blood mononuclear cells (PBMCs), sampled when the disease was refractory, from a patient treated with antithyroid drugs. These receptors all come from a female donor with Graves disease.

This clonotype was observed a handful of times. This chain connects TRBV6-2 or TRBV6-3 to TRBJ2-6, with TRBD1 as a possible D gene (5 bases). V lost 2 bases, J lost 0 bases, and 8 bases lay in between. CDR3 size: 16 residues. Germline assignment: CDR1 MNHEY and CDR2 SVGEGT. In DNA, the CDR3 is TGTGCCAGCAGTTACGGGGCAGGCTCTGGGGCCAACGTCCTGACTTTC. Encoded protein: CASSYGAGSGANVLTF.

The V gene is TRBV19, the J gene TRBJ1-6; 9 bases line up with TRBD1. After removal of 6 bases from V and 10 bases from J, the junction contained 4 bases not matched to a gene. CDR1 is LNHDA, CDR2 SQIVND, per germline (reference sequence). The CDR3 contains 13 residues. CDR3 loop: CASRGQGHSPLHF. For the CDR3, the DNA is TGTGCCAGTAGGGGACAGGGTCACTCACCCCTCCACTTT. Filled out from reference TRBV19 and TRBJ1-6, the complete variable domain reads DGGITQSPKYLFRKEGQNVTLSCEQNLNHDAMYWYRQDPGQGLRLIYYSQIVNDFQKGDIAEGYSVSREKKESFPLTVTSAQKNPTAFYLCASRGQGHSPLHFGNGTRLTVT.

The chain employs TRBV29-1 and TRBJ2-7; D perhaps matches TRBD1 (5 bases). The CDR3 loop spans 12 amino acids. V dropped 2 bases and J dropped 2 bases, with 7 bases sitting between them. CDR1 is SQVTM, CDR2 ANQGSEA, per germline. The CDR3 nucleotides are TGCAGCGTTGAACAGGGTCCCTACGAGCAGTACTTC. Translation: CSVEQGPYEQYF.

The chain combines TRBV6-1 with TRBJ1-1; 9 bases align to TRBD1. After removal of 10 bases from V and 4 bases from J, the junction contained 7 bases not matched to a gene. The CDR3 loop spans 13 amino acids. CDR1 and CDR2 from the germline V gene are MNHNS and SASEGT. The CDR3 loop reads CATRQGVVTEAFF. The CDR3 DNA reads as TGTGCCACCAGACAGGGGGTGGTCACTGAAGCTTTCTTT.

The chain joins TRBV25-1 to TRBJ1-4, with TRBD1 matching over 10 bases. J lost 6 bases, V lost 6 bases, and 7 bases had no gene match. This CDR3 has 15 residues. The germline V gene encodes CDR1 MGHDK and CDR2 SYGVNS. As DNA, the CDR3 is TGTGCCAGCAGAGCTTTTGGGACAGGGGATGAAAAACTGTTTTTT. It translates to CASRAFGTGDEKLFF.

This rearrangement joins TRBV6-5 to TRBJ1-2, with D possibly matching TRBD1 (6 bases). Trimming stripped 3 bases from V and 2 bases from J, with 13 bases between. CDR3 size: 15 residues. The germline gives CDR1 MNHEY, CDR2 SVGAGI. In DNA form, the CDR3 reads TGTGCCAGCAGTTATAACCGGGACATCAACTATGGCTACACCTTC. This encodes CASSYNRDINYGYTF.

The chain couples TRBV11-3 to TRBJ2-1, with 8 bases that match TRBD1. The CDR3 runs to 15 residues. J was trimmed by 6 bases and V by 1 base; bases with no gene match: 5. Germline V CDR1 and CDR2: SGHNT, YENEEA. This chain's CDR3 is CASSLGRGQFNEQFF. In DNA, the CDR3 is TGTGCCAGCAGCTTAGGCAGGGGGCAATTCAATGAGCAGTTCTTC.

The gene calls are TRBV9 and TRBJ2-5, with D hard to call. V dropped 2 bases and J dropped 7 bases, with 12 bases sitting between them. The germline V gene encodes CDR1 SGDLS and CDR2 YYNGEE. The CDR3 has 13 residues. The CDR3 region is CASSVGLSGTQYF. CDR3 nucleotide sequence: TGTGCCAGCAGCGTTGGCCTCTCAGGGACCCAGTACTTC.

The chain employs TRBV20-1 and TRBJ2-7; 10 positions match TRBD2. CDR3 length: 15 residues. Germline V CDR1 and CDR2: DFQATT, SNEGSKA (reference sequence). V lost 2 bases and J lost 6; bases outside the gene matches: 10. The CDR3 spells CSARISGRVRGEQYF. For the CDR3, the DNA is TGCAGTGCTAGAATAAGCGGGAGGGTTCGAGGCGAGCAGTACTTC.

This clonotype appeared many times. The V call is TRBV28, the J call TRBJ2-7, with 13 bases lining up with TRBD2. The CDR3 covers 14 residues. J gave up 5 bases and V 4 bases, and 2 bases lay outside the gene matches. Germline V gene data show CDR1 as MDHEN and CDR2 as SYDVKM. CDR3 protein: CASSSLAGGDEQYF. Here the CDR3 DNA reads TGTGCCAGCAGTTCACTAGCGGGAGGGGACGAGCAGTACTTC. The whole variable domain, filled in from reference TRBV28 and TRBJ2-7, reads DVKVTQSSRYLVKRTGEKVFLECVQDMDHENMFWYRQDPGLGLRLIYFSYDVKMKEKGDIPEGYSVSREKKERFSLILESASTNQTSMYLCASSSLAGGDEQYFGPGTRLTVT.

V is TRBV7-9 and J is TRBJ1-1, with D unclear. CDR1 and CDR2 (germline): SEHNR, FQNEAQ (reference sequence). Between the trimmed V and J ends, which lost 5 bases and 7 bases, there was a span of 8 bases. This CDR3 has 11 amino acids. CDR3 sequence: CASSPRDEAFF. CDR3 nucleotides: TGTGCCAGCAGCCCACGGGATGAAGCTTTCTTT.

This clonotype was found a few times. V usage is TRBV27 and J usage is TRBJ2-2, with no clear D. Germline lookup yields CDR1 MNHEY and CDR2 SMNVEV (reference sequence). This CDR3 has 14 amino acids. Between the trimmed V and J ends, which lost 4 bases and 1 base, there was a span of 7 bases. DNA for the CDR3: TGTGCCAGCAGTTCCGAACTGAACACCGGGGAGCTGTTTTTT. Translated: CASSSELNTGELFF.

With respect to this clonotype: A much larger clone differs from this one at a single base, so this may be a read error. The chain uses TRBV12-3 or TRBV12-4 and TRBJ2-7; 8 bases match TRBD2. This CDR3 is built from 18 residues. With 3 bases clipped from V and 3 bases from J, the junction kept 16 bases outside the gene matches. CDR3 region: CASSFPPPTSEIRYEQYF. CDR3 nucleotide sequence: TGTGCCAGCAGTTTCCCGCCCCCGACTAGCGAGATTCGCTACGAGCAGTACTTC.

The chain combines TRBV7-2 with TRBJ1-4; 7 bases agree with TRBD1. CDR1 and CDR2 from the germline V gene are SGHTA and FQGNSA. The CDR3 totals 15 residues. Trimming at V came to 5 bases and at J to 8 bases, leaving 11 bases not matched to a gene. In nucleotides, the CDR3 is TGTGCCAGCAGCCCGATGACAGGGAGGGCAGAAAAACTGTTTTTT. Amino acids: CASSPMTGRAEKLFF.

Here the CDR3 DNA reads TGCAGTGCTTTAGACAGTTCTAACACAGATACGCAGTATTTT. Translated: CSALDSSNTDTQYF. The chain uses TRBV20-1 and TRBJ2-3; a possible D gene is TRBD1 (5 bases). CDR3 length equals 14 residues. The V and J ends lost 5 bases and 2 bases respectively, with 14 bases between them. The V gene's germline CDR1 is DFQATT and CDR2 SNEGSKA (reference sequence).

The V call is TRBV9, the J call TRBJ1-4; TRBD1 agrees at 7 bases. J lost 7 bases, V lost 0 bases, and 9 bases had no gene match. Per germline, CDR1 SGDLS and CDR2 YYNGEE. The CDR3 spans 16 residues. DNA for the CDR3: TGTGCCAGCAGCGTAGGCCTCAGGGGGGGGCGTGAAAAACTGTTTTTT. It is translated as CASSVGLRGGREKLFF.

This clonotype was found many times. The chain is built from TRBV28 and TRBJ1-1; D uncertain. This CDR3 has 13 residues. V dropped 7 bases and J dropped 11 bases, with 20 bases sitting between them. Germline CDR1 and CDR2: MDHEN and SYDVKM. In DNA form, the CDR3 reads TGTGCCAGCATCAGAGGGTGGCAGTCGGCTGCTTTCTTT. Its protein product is CASIRGWQSAAFF.

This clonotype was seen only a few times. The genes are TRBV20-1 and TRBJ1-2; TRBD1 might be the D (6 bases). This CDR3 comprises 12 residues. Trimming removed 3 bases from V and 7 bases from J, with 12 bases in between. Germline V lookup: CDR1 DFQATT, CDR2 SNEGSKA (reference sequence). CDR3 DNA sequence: TGCAGTGCTAGTAAGGGGGACCTTGGCTACACCTTC. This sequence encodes CSASKGDLGYTF.

CDR3 in DNA: TGTGCCAGCAGCTTAGAGATCCCGACGGCCAGCTCTGGAAACACCATATATTTT. Translated, it gives CASSLEIPTASSGNTIYF. The rearrangement joins TRBV7-6 to TRBJ1-3; D is unclear. Germline CDR1 and CDR2: SGHVS and FNYEAQ. The V gene lost 1 base and the J gene lost 0 bases, with 16 bases spanning the gap. This CDR3 has 18 amino acids.

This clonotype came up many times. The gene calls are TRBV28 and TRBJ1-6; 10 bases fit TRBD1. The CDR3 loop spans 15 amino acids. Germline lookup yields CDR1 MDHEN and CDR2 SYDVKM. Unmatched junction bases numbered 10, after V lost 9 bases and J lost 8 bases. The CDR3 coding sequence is TGTGCCAGGACGATGGTGGACAGGGGGTATTCACCCCTCCACTTT. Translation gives CARTMVDRGYSPLHF.

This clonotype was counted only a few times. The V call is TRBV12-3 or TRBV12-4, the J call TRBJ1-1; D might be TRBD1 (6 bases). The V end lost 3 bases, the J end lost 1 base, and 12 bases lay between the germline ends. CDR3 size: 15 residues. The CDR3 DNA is TGTGCCAGCAGTTTCTTCGGAGGGGGGAACACTGAAGCTTTCTTT. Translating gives CASSFFGGGNTEAFF.